The source of this TCR beta chain is a study of blood T cell repertoires in COVID-19. The overall study: Nucleic acid was either cDNA or gDNA, and it came from T cells, B-cell-depleted T cells, or PBMCs.

The CDR3 length is 14 residues. The V and J ends lost 6 bases and 4 bases, in that order; junction bases with no gene match: 6. In germline, CDR1 is SGHTA, CDR2 FQGNSA. The repertoire was sequenced with immunoSEQ multiplex PCR; TCRdb's copy has only in-frame clones and lacks some. The repertoire has around 250,000 clones, about 88% of them found once; the top ten carry less than 4%. The sample consisted of peripheral blood. The chain uses TRBV7-2 and TRBJ1-3; TRBD1 matches 7 bases. The source is a young man with active or convalescent COVID-19. The DNA for the CDR3 is TGTGCCAGCAGTCCCGACAGGGTCGGAAACACCATATATTTT. It translates to CASSPDRVGNTIYF.